This T cell receptor (beta chain) emerged from a study of blood T cell repertoires in COVID-19. Profiling relied on immunoSEQ multiplex PCR, and the TCRdb table lists in-frame clones only, not all of them. The sample shows roughly 100,000 clones, roughly 87% of them seen only once. J gave up 3 bases and V 4 bases, and 8 bases lay outside the gene matches. Germline CDR1 SGDLS, CDR2 YYNGEE. The CDR3 totals 15 residues. The sequenced material came from peripheral blood. This receptor was taken from a woman between 50 and 59 years old with COVID-19, enrolled during active disease. The chain employs TRBV9 and TRBJ2-3; 7 positions match TRBD2. In nucleotides, the CDR3 is TGTGCCAGCAGCCCTGATGCTAGCGGAACAGATACGCAGTATTTT. Translated: CASSPDASGTDTQYF.